The present entry profiles one TCR beta chain with its context. In the original processing: From reference gene primer amplification, estimates of nucleated cell counts were derived. Profiling relied on immunoSEQ multiplex PCR, and the TCRdb table lists in-frame clones only, not all of them. The V and J calls and clone size are taken from that table; D and trimming were inferred from the DNA. This table has tens of thousands of clones, 80% to 95% appearing once. The V segment lost 6 bases and the J segment 4 bases; nucleotides outside the gene matches: 6. The CDR3 has 15 residues. Germline V lookup: CDR1 MDHEN, CDR2 SYDVKM. The source of the sample is a study of blood T cell repertoires in COVID-19.

The V gene is TRBV28, the J gene TRBJ2-2; TRBD1 matches 9 bases. The sequenced sample was peripheral blood. The receptor comes from a man in his sixties with acute or convalescent COVID-19. CDR3 DNA sequence: TGTGCCAGCAGGGAGAACAGGGGGCGCACCGGGGAGCTGTTTTTT. Its translation: CASRENRGRTGELFF. Full variable domain (rest looked up from reference TRBV28 and TRBJ2-2): DVKVTQSSRYLVKRTGEKVFLECVQDMDHENMFWYRQDPGLGLRLIYFSYDVKMKEKGDIPEGYSVSREKKERFSLILESASTNQTSMYLCASRENRGRTGELFFGEGSRLTVL.